The entry below describes one T cell receptor (beta chain). The sample belongs to a study of T cell changes during pregnancy in multiple sclerosis. Between the trimmed V and J ends, which lost 1 base and 5 bases, there was a span of 22 bases. Germline assignment: CDR1 LGHNA and CDR2 YSLEER. This CDR3 spans 18 amino acids. Clones were read by immunoSEQ multiplex PCR, and TCRdb kept only the in-frame ones, dropping some. Here the sample spans some 57,000 clones, 90% to 95% being singletons. The TCR comes from a female donor with multiple sclerosis, enrolled in a pregnancy study. The V and J genes are TRBV4-3 and TRBJ2-3; a possible D gene is TRBD1 (6 bases). The material sequenced was CD4+ T cells from peripheral blood mononuclear cells, taken in the first trimester of pregnancy. The CDR3 protein is CASSQGWLQGFVRDTQYF. CDR3 in DNA: TGCGCCAGCAGCCAAGGTTGGCTACAGGGATTTGTCAGAGATACGCAGTATTTT.